The sequence of this T cell receptor (beta chain) was determined in a study of blood T cell repertoires in COVID-19. Across the study: Sample material is recorded as cDNA or gDNA derived from T cells, B-cell-depleted T cells, or PBMCs.

Assay used: immunoSEQ multiplex PCR; TCRdb lists only in-frame clones, some missing. The data contain 250,000 or so clones, around 88% of them singletons. Between the trimmed V and J ends, which lost 1 base and 6 bases, there was a span of 14 bases. The CDR3 extends over 15 amino acids. CDR1 and CDR2 (germline): WSHSY, SAAADI. This clonotype was sampled from a man aged 80 or over with acute or convalescent COVID-19. The chain employs TRBV10-2 and TRBJ2-3; D gene unclear. Sequenced material: peripheral blood. This CDR3 reads CASSELSTPIDTQYF. The CDR3 region has the DNA TGCGCCAGCAGTGAGTTGTCTACCCCTATTGATACGCAGTATTTT.